This entry lists 15 T cell receptor beta chains sequenced from one sample in a study of T cell responses to AZD1222 COVID-19 vaccine (dated by TCRdb to the early 2020s). The library was made by the immunoSEQ multiplex PCR assay. TCRdb took over this immuneACCESS table, retaining in-frame rearrangements with V and J assigned. Such tables are incomplete; in checked studies, under half of the missing clones stem from an unresolved V gene, and the remainder is unexplained. The sample yields around 110,000 clones; around 94% were counted once. The top ten constitute approximately 3.1% of the sample. The sample's time point label, decoded: baseline before first vaccination. This specimen consisted of peripheral blood, obtained on day 0 of AZD1222 vaccination. The origin of the receptors is an adult in good health.

V gene TRBV21-1 combines with J gene TRBJ2-1; TRBD2, the table's D call, lacks a check against the DNA. TRBV21-1 is a pseudogene segment. The CDR3 contains 16 residues. The DNA of the CDR3 is TGTGCCAGCAGCCGCAGGACTCCCTCGACCTACAATGAGCAGTTCTTC. As protein: CASSRRTPSTYNEQFF.

Here the CDR3 reads CASSQSGSNQPQHF. CDR3 DNA: TGTGCCAGCAGCCAGAGTGGGAGCAATCAGCCCCAGCATTTT. The chain carries TRBV3-1 (or the pseudogene TRBV3-2) and TRBJ1-5; D is uncertain. The CDR3 extends over 14 amino acids. Trimming cost V 3 bases and J 1 base, with 7 bases left between them. Germline CDR1 reads LGHDT; CDR2 reads YNNKEL (reference sequence).

This chain connects TRBV12-3 or TRBV12-4 to TRBJ2-7; D is tentatively TRBD1 or TRBD2 (5 bases each). V was cut by 8 bases and J by 4 bases, with 15 bases left in between. The CDR3 has 13 amino acids. The CDR3 DNA sequence: TGTGCCAGCTCTTACGGGGCCGTTTACGAGCAGTACTTC. As protein: CASSYGAVYEQYF.

This chain joins TRBV30 and TRBJ1-5; D gene uncertain. Deletions cut 2 bases from V and 0 bases from J, with 8 bases between. The CDR3 runs 14 residues. Germline CDR1 and CDR2: GTSNPN and SVGIG (reference sequence). The DNA of the CDR3 is TGTGCCTGGAGTAGCAGTAATAGCAATCAGCCCCAGCATTTT. Encoded protein: CAWSSSNSNQPQHF.

The chain joins TRBV7-6 to TRBJ1-5, with TRBD1 as a possible D gene (5 bases). Germline CDR1 is SGHVS and CDR2 is FNYEAQ. The V end was cut by 5 bases, the J end by 1 base, with 15 bases between. This CDR3 is 16 amino acids long. This chain's CDR3 is CASSPFQGRSNQPQHF. The CDR3 nucleotides read TGTGCCAGCAGCCCCTTCCAGGGACGGAGCAATCAGCCCCAGCATTTT.

The chain joins TRBV30 to TRBJ1-1; D is possibly TRBD1 (6 bases). Germline V gene data show CDR1 as GTSNPN and CDR2 as SVGIG (reference sequence). Trimming pared 7 bases from V and 1 base from J, leaving 16 bases between. The CDR3 sequence is 14 residues long. The CDR3, as DNA: TGTGCCTTGACATCGGGACACCCGAACACTGAAGCTTTCTTT. This gives the protein CALTSGHPNTEAFF.

This clone was recorded once. The chain joins TRBV7-2 to TRBJ1-3; D possibly corresponds to TRBD1 (5 bases). Germline assignment: CDR1 SGHTA and CDR2 FQGNSA. The CDR3 loop spans 14 amino acids. Trimming pared 3 bases from V and 7 bases from J, leaving 13 bases between. CDR3 bases: TGTGCCAGCAGCTTTTTAGGGGTGTCGAACACCATATATTTT. Amino acids: CASSFLGVSNTIYF.

V usage is TRBV11-2 and J usage is TRBJ1-2; D remains unclear. The CDR3 is 14 amino acids. V was trimmed by 1 base and J by 5 bases, leaving 11 bases between them. Per germline, CDR1 SGHAT and CDR2 FQNNGV. In DNA form, the CDR3 reads TGTGCCAGCAGCTTAGGTACGGACGGATATGGCTACACCTTC. Translating it yields CASSLGTDGYGYTF. The full variable domain, completed using reference TRBV11-2 and TRBJ1-2, is EAGVAQSPRYKIIEKRQSVAFWCNPISGHATLYWYQQILGQGPKLLIQFQNNGVVDDSQLPKDRFSAERLKGVDSTLKIQPAKLEDSAVYLCASSLGTDGYGYTFGSGTRLTVV.

The chain couples TRBV30 to TRBJ1-2; the D gene is possibly TRBD1 (5 bases). From germline, CDR1 is GTSNPN and CDR2 SVGIG (reference sequence). The CDR3 runs to 12 residues. The ends were cut back, 2 bases at V and 8 bases at J, with 12 bases in the middle. The CDR3 region has the DNA TGTGCCTGGAGTCTCAGGGTCTGGGGCTACACCTTC. It is translated as CAWSLRVWGYTF. Drawing the rest from reference TRBV30 and TRBJ1-2, the complete variable domain is SQTIHQWPATLVQPVGSPLSLECTVEGTSNPNLYWYRQAAGRGLQLLFYSVGIGQISSEVPQNLSASRPQDRQFILSSKKLLLSDSGFYLCAWSLRVWGYTFGSGTRLTVV.

This chain joins TRBV4-1 and TRBJ1-5; no firm D call. The germline CDR1 and CDR2 sequences are MGHRA and YSYEKL. Trimming took off 4 bases at V and 0 bases at J, with 7 bases between the two ends. This CDR3 comprises 14 residues. CDR3 region: CASSRDRSNQPQHF. Written as DNA, the CDR3 is TGCGCCAGCAGCCGAGATCGTAGCAATCAGCCCCAGCATTTT.

The genes are TRBV30 and TRBJ2-1, with 8 bases identical to TRBD1. This CDR3 has 12 residues. J gave up 13 bases and V 0 bases, and 5 bases lay outside the gene matches. Germline V gives CDR1 GTSNPN, CDR2 SVGIG (reference sequence). The CDR3 DNA reads as TGTGCCTGGAGTGTACAGGGACAGGCCCAGTTCTTC. Translated: CAWSVQGQAQFF.

This clone was detected once. A much larger clone differs from this one at a single base, so this may be a read error. The genes are TRBV28 and TRBJ1-1; TRBD1 aligns across 7 bases. Germline values: CDR1 MDHEN, CDR2 SYDVKM. The CDR3 is 12 amino acids. V was clipped by 1 base and J by 11 bases; unmatched bases: 4. The CDR3 loop reads CASSLSTGVAFF. DNA for the CDR3: TGTGCCAGCAGTTTATCAACAGGGGTGGCTTTCTTT.

This clone came up once. The V gene is TRBV7-3, the J gene TRBJ1-5, with unresolved D. From germline, CDR1 is SGHTA and CDR2 FQGTGA. V dropped 5 bases and J dropped 5 bases, with 10 bases sitting between them. The CDR3 sequence is 13 residues long. CDR3 sequence: CASSRQPDQPQHF. CDR3 bases: TGTGCCAGCAGCCGACAACCCGATCAGCCCCAGCATTTT.

The CDR3: CASSVRSGGQPQHF. DNA for the CDR3: TGTGCCAGCAGCGTTAGGTCAGGGGGGCAGCCCCAGCATTTT. The genes are TRBV9 and TRBJ1-5; TRBD1 matches 7 bases. Looked up from germline, CDR1 is SGDLS and CDR2 is YYNGEE. The V and J ends lost 2 bases and 7 bases, in that order; junction bases with no gene match: 6. This CDR3 has 14 amino acids.

Here the CDR3 reads CASSTRTGVISNQPQHF. The DNA for the CDR3 is TGTGCCAGCAGCACGAGGACAGGGGTCATCAGCAATCAGCCCCAGCATTTT. The chain links TRBV28 to TRBJ1-5; TRBD1 agrees at 9 bases. This CDR3 spans 17 amino acids. The V and J ends lost 6 bases and 1 base, in that order; junction bases with no gene match: 10. Per germline, CDR1 MDHEN and CDR2 SYDVKM.